The entry below describes one T cell receptor beta chain. What this receptor recognizes is not known. Base qualities are missing; no much larger clone stands one base away. The donors were included in the validation cohort of approximately 120 subjects, a group kept apart from the roughly 700-subject first cohort. The data were obtained in a study of cytomegalovirus exposure and HLA in healthy donors (dated by TCRdb to about 2017). For context, the study as a whole: According to a later analysis, the roughly 120 validation repertoires were produced on the same platform as the approximately 620 repertoires of the first cohort. To predict cytomegalovirus infection status, the study brought together high-throughput TCR immunosequencing, statistical association of individual TCRs with disease status, and machine learning. In addition to the first cohort of 666 subjects, a separate validation cohort of approximately 130 different subjects was used. The study was designed to test whether signatures of past pathogen exposure could be identified by cataloging public T cell receptors. Broad study findings and their caveats: In a later analysis, TCRs clustered in the first cohort were found to also tend to co-occur in the roughly 110 validation repertoires, with 90% to 95% of cluster scores above 0. The classifier was reported to diagnose cytomegalovirus status with high specificity and sensitivity in both the original cohort and the validation cohort. According to the authors, the approach could potentially be generalized to other disease states and immunological phenotypes. In vitro tests confirmed that a few of the cytomegalovirus-associated TCR beta chains recognize cytomegalovirus antigens. All 120 or so repertoires were used to score co-occurrence in the validation cohort in a later analysis, because that analysis had no HLA typing for the cohort. Across donors, most TCR sequences were observed very rarely, whereas some public TCRs were present in many individuals. A total of 150 to 200 TCR beta chains were listed by the study as associated with cytomegalovirus.

From a lookup of the germline V gene, CDR1 and CDR2 are WSHSY and SAAADI. Trimming leaves V shorter by 7 bases and J shorter by 6 bases, with the junction holding 14 bases beyond the gene matches. Inclusive of the bounding cysteine and phenylalanine, the CDR3 is 16 residues long. CDR3 DNA is the only sequence kept; it has 48 bases, read in frame from the first base. Library preparation was by the immunoSEQ multiplex PCR assay. The authors' analysis ran thus. A statistical classification framework was developed to diagnose cytomegalovirus status using the catalog of TCR beta chain sequences. The immuneACCESS repertoire file appears here via TCRdb, limited to in-frame rearrangements. These files lack a portion of the clones; in checked studies, under half of the deficit traces to unresolved V genes, and the cause of the others is not known. V and J calls and clone size come straight from that table; D and trimming were deduced from the DNA. The sample has under 400,000 clones on record, around 90% of them singletons. Roughly 0.96% of the sample is taken by the ten largest.

Specimen: PBMCs. The TCR comes from a man aged 25 to 40 in good health and CMV-seronegative. This receptor chain uses TRBV10-2 and TRBJ2-1, with 8 middle bases fitting TRBD1. At the DNA level, the sequence is TGCGCCAGCAAAGAACTCGGGACAGGATGGGGCAATGAGCAGTTCTTC. This translates into CASKELGTGWGNEQFF.